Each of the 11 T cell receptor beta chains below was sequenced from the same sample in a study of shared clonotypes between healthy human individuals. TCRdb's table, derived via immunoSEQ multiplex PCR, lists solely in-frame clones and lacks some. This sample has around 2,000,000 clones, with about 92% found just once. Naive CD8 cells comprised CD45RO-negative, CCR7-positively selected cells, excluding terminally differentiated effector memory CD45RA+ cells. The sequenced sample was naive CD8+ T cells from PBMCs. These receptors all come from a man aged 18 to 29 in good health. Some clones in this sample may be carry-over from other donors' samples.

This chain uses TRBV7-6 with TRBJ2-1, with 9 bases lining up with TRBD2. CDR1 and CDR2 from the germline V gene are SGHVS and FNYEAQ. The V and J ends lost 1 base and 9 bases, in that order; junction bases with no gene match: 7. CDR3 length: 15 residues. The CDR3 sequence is CASSLGAGGTAEQFF. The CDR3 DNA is TGTGCCAGCAGCTTAGGGGCGGGAGGGACAGCTGAGCAGTTCTTC.

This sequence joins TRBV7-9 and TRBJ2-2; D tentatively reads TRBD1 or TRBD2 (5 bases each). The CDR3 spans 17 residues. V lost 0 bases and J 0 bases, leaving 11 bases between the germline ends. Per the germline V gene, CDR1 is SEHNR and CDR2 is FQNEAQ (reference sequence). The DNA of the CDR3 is TGTGCCAGCAGCTTAGCGCCCCAGGGACCGAACACCGGGGAGCTGTTTTTT. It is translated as CASSLAPQGPNTGELFF.

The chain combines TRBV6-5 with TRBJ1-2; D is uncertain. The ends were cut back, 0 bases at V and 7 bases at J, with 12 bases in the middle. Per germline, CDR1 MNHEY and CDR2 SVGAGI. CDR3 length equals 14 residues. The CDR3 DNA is TGTGCCAGCAGTTACTCGGAGGGTACCGGTGGCTACACCTTC. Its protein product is CASSYSEGTGGYTF.

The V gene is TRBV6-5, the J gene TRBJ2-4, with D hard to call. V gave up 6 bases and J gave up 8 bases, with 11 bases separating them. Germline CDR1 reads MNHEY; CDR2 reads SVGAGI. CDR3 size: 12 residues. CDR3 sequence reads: CASRGPSDIQYF. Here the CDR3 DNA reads TGTGCCAGCAGAGGGCCGTCGGACATTCAGTACTTC.

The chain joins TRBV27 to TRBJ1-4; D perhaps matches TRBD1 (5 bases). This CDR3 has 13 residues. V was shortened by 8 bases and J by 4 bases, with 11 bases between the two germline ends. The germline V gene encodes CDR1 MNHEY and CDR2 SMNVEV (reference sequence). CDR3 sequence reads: CASGDRVNEKLFF. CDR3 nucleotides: TGTGCCAGCGGCGACAGAGTTAATGAAAAACTGTTTTTT.

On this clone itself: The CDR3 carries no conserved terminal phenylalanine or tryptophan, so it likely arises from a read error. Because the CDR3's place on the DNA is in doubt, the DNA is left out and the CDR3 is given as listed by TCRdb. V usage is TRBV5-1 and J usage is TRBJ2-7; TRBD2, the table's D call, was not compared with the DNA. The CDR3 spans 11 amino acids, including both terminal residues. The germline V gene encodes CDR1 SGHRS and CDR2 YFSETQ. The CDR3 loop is CASSSGLTVEI.

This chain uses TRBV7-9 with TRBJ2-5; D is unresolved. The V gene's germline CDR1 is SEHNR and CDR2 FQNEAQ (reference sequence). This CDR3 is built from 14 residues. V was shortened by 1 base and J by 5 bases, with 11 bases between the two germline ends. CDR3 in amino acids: CASSLVSVMETQYF. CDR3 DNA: TGTGCCAGCAGCTTAGTTTCCGTTATGGAGACCCAGTACTTC.

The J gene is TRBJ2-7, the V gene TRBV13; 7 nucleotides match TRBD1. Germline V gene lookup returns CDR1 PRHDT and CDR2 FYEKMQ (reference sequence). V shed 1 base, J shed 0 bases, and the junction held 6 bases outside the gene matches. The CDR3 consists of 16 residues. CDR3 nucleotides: TGTGCCAGCAGCTTAGCGCCGACAGGGCCCTCCTACGAGCAGTACTTC. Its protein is CASSLAPTGPSYEQYF.

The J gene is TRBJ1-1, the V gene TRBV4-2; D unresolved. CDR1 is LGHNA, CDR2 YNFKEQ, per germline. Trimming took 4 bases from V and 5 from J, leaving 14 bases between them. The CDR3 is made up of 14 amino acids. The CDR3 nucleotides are TGTGCCAGCAGCCCGGTCGAGGGCTCAACTGAAGCTTTCTTT. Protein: CASSPVEGSTEAFF.

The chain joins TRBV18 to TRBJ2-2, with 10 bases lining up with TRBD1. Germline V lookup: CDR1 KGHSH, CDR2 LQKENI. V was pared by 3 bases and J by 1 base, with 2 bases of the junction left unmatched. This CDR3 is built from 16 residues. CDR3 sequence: CASSPDRGRNTGELFF. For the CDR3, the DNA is TGTGCCAGCTCACCCGACAGGGGGCGGAACACCGGGGAGCTGTTTTTT.

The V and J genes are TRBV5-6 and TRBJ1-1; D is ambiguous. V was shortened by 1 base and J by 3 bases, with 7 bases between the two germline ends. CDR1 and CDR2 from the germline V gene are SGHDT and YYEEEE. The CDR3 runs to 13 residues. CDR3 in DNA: TGTGCCAGCAGCTTGTACGACGACACTGAAGCTTTCTTT. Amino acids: CASSLYDDTEAFF.